This is a list of T cell receptor beta chains from one sample in a study of shared clonotypes between healthy human individuals. This table comes from immunoSEQ multiplex PCR, and its TCRdb copy is limited to in-frame clones, with some not included. The table lists approximately 1.1 million clones, approximately 80% of them singletons, with 0.52% in the top ten. The sample taken for sequencing was memory CD4+ T cells from PBMCs. The receptors were gathered from a man between 18 and 29 years old in good health. Some clones in this sample may be carry-over from other donors' samples. The CDR3 runs from the conserved cysteine through the conserved F or W. The order of the fields is clone size, D gene, V gene, J gene, CDR3 DNA, CDR3 protein. A D gene is named only where the DNA matches it firmly. Part of the rows lack a size; the others show once, few, many or a class for expanded clones.

NA,TRBD1,TRBV2,TRBJ1-2,TGTGCCAGCAGTCGACAGGGCACGTTTTATGGCTACACCTTC,CASSRQGTFYGYTF
NA,NA,TRBV6-1,TRBJ2-7,TGTGCCAGCAGTCAGTTCTACGAGCAGTACTTC,CASSQFYEQYF
NA,TRBD1,TRBV5-1,TRBJ2-7,TGCGCCAGCAGCCCGGGACAGGGGGCGAACGAGCAGTACTTC,CASSPGQGANEQYF
NA,NA,TRBV11-2,TRBJ2-7,TGTGCCAGCAGCTTAGAATTGGGGCAGCAGTACTTC,CASSLELGQQYF
NA,TRBD1,TRBV28,TRBJ1-1,TGTGCCAGCAGGACAGGGGGCTTGTACACTGAAGCTTTCTTT,CASRTGGLYTEAFF
NA,NA,TRBV11-2,TRBJ1-3,TGTGCCAGCACCCCGGGGAGGGGAAACACCATATATTTT,CASTPGRGNTIYF
NA,NA,TRBV27,TRBJ1-1,TGTGCCACCTCCTGGGCAGCGAACACTGAAGCTTTCTTT,CATSWAANTEAFF
NA,NA,TRBV11-2,TRBJ2-5,TGTGCCAGCAGCTCGGTCCGGGGGTCGATTGGAGAGACCCAGTACTTC,CASSSVRGSIGETQYF
NA,TRBD2,TRBV7-2,TRBJ2-5,TGTGCCAGCAGCTTGTTAAGGATAGCGGGAGGCCAAGAGACCCAGTACTTC,CASSLLRIAGGQETQYF
NA,NA,TRBV7-9,TRBJ1-1,TGTGCCAGCAGCCCCGAGGGAAGGGGGGCCACTGAAGCTTTCTTT,CASSPEGRGATEAFF
NA,NA,TRBV5-1,TRBJ2-5,TGCGCCAGCAGCATGCGGACACAAGAGACCCAGTACTTC,CASSMRTQETQYF
NA,TRBD1,TRBV7-9,TRBJ2-3,TGTGCCAGCAGCTTAGTGGGACAGGGGAGCACAGATACGCAGTATTTT,CASSLVGQGSTDTQYF
NA,TRBD2,TRBV10-1,TRBJ2-3,TGCGCCAGCAGTTTAGGGACTAGCGGCACAGATACGCAGTATTTT,CASSLGTSGTDTQYF
NA,NA,TRBV18,TRBJ2-3,TGTGCCAGCTCACCACCCAGGACTCCGGGCACAGATACGCAGTATTTT,CASSPPRTPGTDTQYF
many,NA,TRBV4-2,TRBJ1-1,TGTGCCAGCAGCCAAAGCCCAGGGAAGAACACTGAAGCTTTCTTT,CASSQSPGKNTEAFF
NA,NA,TRBV7-3,TRBJ2-3,TGTGCCAGCAGCTTAAAGTTCATATCAGATACGCAGTATTTT,CASSLKFISDTQYF
NA,TRBD1,TRBV7-2,TRBJ2-7,TGTGCCAGCAGCTCCGGGACAGTGAGGTACGAGCAGTACTTC,CASSSGTVRYEQYF